The 17 T cell receptor beta chains below come from one sample, sequenced in a study of blood T cell repertoires in COVID-19 (dated by TCRdb to about 2020). Libraries were made using the immunoSEQ multiplex PCR assay. This immuneACCESS table, as held by TCRdb, lists in-frame sequences with V and J called but not all clones. Of the missing ones, under half trace to an unresolved V gene in checked studies; the others have no known cause. In all, the sample holds tens of thousands of clones, and approximately 88% of those were seen once. Over 4% of the sample is taken by the ten largest. The sequencing input was peripheral blood. The receptors stem from a man aged 65-85 years with active COVID-19.

The chain joins TRBV5-4 to TRBJ2-6; a weak D match, TRBD1 (5 bases). The V end was cut by 4 bases, the J end by 0 bases, with 14 bases between. This CDR3 comprises 17 residues. Germline-derived CDR1 and CDR2 are SGHNT and YYREEE (reference sequence). CDR3 residues: CASSQQTVSSGANVLTF. The CDR3 DNA reads TGTGCCAGCAGCCAACAGACAGTGTCCTCTGGGGCCAACGTCCTGACTTTC.

For the CDR3, the DNA is TGTGCCAGCAGACAGGAAAGCTACGAGCAGTACTTC. Amino acid sequence: CASRQESYEQYF. The genes are TRBV2 and TRBJ2-7, with D tentatively TRBD1 (5 bases). V lost 6 bases to trimming and J lost 3 bases, with 9 bases between them. Germline V gene sequence: CDR1 SNHLY, CDR2 FYNNEI. The CDR3 is made up of 12 amino acids.

V is TRBV3-1 (or the pseudogene TRBV3-2) and J is TRBJ2-5; no clear D. This CDR3 region has 12 residues. V shed 4 bases and J shed 5 bases, with 8 bases lying between them. Germline V gives CDR1 LGHDT, CDR2 YNNKEL (reference sequence). The CDR3 region is CASSLYRETQYF. The CDR3, as DNA: TGTGCCAGCAGCCTCTATCGTGAGACCCAGTACTTC.

This clone was counted only a few times. V is TRBV10-2 and J is TRBJ1-4, with D unresolved. Germline CDR1 and CDR2: WSHSY and SAAADI. The CDR3 loop spans 14 amino acids. The V gene lost 4 bases and the J gene lost 0 bases, with 6 bases spanning the gap. The CDR3 reads CASSVGATNEKLFF. The CDR3 region has the DNA TGCGCCAGCAGTGTTGGAGCAACTAATGAAAAACTGTTTTTT.

This sequence joins TRBV27 and TRBJ2-1, with a possible D match to TRBD1 (6 bases). Trimming took off 11 bases at V and 7 bases at J, with 21 bases between the two ends. Germline values: CDR1 MNHEY, CDR2 SMNVEV (reference sequence). This CDR3 is 14 amino acids long. The CDR3 nucleotides read TGTGCCGTTGCTACTGGGCAGGGGTATAATGAGCAGTTCTTC. As protein: CAVATGQGYNEQFF.

This chain uses TRBV11-2 with TRBJ2-1, with 10 bases fitting TRBD1. The CDR3 spans 14 residues. Germline CDR1 is SGHAT and CDR2 is FQNNGV. V was clipped by 4 bases and J by 9 bases; unmatched bases: 6. The CDR3 sequence is CASSYAGQGFEQFF. The CDR3 region has the DNA TGTGCCAGCAGCTACGCGGGACAGGGGTTTGAGCAGTTCTTC.

The chain is built from TRBV4-3 and TRBJ2-7; 10 nucleotides match TRBD2. Trimming cost V 0 bases and J 0 bases; bases outside gene matches: 2. This CDR3 has 16 residues. Germline V gene data show CDR1 as LGHNA and CDR2 as YSLEER. The DNA for the CDR3 is TGCGCCAGCAGCCAAGAACTAGCGGGGAACTCCTACGAGCAGTACTTC. Translating it yields CASSQELAGNSYEQYF.

V gene TRBV7-6 combines with J gene TRBJ2-1; D possibly corresponds to TRBD2 (6 bases). CDR3 size: 10 residues. The germline gives CDR1 SGHVS, CDR2 FNYEAQ. Between the trimmed V and J ends, which lost 8 bases and 7 bases, there was a span of 6 bases. CDR3 coding DNA: TGTGCCAGCCGGGGGAATGAGCAGTTCTTC. It is translated as CASRGNEQFF.

The rearrangement joins TRBV28 to TRBJ1-1; D is possibly TRBD1 (6 bases). Trimming took 5 bases from V and 5 from J, leaving 18 bases between them. The CDR3 runs 15 residues. Germline-derived CDR1 and CDR2 are MDHEN and SYDVKM. CDR3 amino acids: CASSPRGPQETEAFF. The CDR3 nucleotides are TGTGCCAGCAGTCCCAGGGGACCTCAGGAAACTGAAGCTTTCTTT.

This clone turned up a few times. V is TRBV7-3 and J is TRBJ1-6, with unresolved D. Germline V gives CDR1 SGHTA, CDR2 FQGTGA. The CDR3 runs 16 residues. Trimming removed 2 bases from V and 4 bases from J, with 12 bases in between. In nucleotides, the CDR3 is TGTGCCAGCAGCTTATCGGCAGCGGGGTATAATTCACCCCTCCACTTT. Its translation: CASSLSAAGYNSPLHF.

This rearrangement joins TRBV18 to TRBJ2-5; D might be TRBD2 (5 bases). This CDR3 has 13 amino acids. The V end was cut by 5 bases, the J end by 2 bases, with 9 bases between. CDR1 and CDR2 from the germline V gene are KGHSH and LQKENI. The CDR3, as DNA: TGTGCCAGCTCAGCCGGGATTCAAGAGACCCAGTACTTC. Residues: CASSAGIQETQYF.

This clone was seen more than once but under ten times. This chain uses TRBV7-8 with TRBJ1-6; possibly TRBD1 for D (5 bases). V shed 3 bases and J shed 4 bases, with 10 bases lying between them. The germline CDR1 and CDR2 sequences are SGHVS and FQNEAQ. This CDR3 region has 15 residues. CDR3 amino acids: CASSFLQGYNSPLHF. For the CDR3, the DNA is TGTGCCAGCAGCTTTCTTCAGGGTTATAATTCACCCCTCCACTTT. Variable domain in full (rest from reference TRBV7-8 and TRBJ1-6): GAGVSQSPRYKVAKRGQDVALRCDPISGHVSLFWYQQALGQGPEFLTYFQNEAQLDKSGLPSDRFFAERPEGSVSTLKIQRTQQEDSAVYLCASSFLQGYNSPLHFGNGTRLTVT.

The V gene is TRBV7-3, the J gene TRBJ1-2; TRBD1 matches at 9 bases. The CDR3 length is 14 residues. V was pared by 6 bases and J by 8 bases, with 10 bases of the junction left unmatched. Looked up from germline, CDR1 is SGHTA and CDR2 is FQGTGA. CDR3 amino acids: CASSPGTGQIGYTF. DNA of the CDR3: TGTGCCAGCAGTCCCGGGACAGGGCAAATCGGCTACACCTTC.

The V call is TRBV5-1, the J call TRBJ1-4; 9 bases match TRBD1. The V and J ends lost 0 bases and 1 base, in that order; junction bases with no gene match: 4. From germline, CDR1 is SGHRS and CDR2 YFSETQ. CDR3 length: 17 residues. This CDR3 is CASSLGDRGITNEKLFF. The CDR3 DNA reads TGCGCCAGCAGCTTGGGTGACAGGGGGATAACTAATGAAAAACTGTTTTTT.

This rearrangement joins TRBV6-2 or TRBV6-3 to TRBJ1-3; D perhaps matches TRBD1 (6 bases). Looked up from germline, CDR1 is MNHEY and CDR2 is SVGEGT. The CDR3 has 14 amino acids. V shed 5 bases and J shed 4 bases, with 12 bases lying between them. CDR3 DNA sequence: TGTGCCAGCAGTGGAGTCGACAGGGGAAACACCATATATTTT. Its translation is CASSGVDRGNTIYF.

This rearrangement joins TRBV28 to TRBJ2-6; D might be TRBD1 (6 bases). Germline V lookup: CDR1 MDHEN, CDR2 SYDVKM. Trimming left V 4 bases short and J 1 base short, with 29 bases between. The CDR3 has 22 residues. The CDR3 here is CASSSGQFPLLLSPSGANVLTF. In DNA, the CDR3 is TGTGCCAGCAGTTCCGGACAGTTCCCCCTTCTTCTTTCCCCTTCTGGGGCCAACGTCCTGACTTTC.

The chain combines TRBV19 with TRBJ2-3, with 9 bases matching TRBD1. There are 19 residues in the CDR3. Germline CDR1 is LNHDA and CDR2 is SQIVND (reference sequence). V lost 9 bases, J lost 3 bases, and 22 bases stayed unmatched. DNA of the CDR3: TGTGCCAGCCTCAATTTCCCCCCAAGAGACAGGGGGATAACAGATACGCAGTATTTT. It yields the protein CASLNFPPRDRGITDTQYF. Variable domain in full (rest from reference TRBV19 and TRBJ2-3): DGGITQSPKYLFRKEGQNVTLSCEQNLNHDAMYWYRQDPGQGLRLIYYSQIVNDFQKGDIAEGYSVSREKKESFPLTVTSAQKNPTAFYLCASLNFPPRDRGITDTQYFGPGTRLTVL.